Below, one T cell receptor beta chain is given with its context. Generated by immunoSEQ multiplex PCR, the TCRdb table keeps only in-frame clones and is missing some. The data hold fewer than 400,000 clones, with over 80% observed a single time. The source of the sample is a study of blood T cell repertoires in COVID-19. Study-level background: From the United States, Italy and Spain came samples of acute and convalescent COVID-19.

This CDR3 is 17 amino acids long. Trimming at V came to 6 bases and at J to 0 bases, leaving 7 bases not matched to a gene. The germline CDR1 and CDR2 sequences are SNHLY and FYNNEI. The TCR was taken from a woman aged 18 to 35 who had recovered from COVID-19. The sample consisted of PBMCs or T cells enriched from blood (not recorded which). The chain recombines TRBV2 with TRBJ1-6; 8 bases map to TRBD1. The DNA of the CDR3 is TGTGCCAGCAGATCAGACAGGGGAGGCTCCTATAATTCACCCCTCCACTTT. It translates to CASRSDRGGSYNSPLHF.